Here is one T cell receptor beta chain with its context. These data come from a study of cytomegalovirus exposure and HLA in healthy donors. Produced via immunoSEQ multiplex PCR; TCRdb's table is partial and in-frame only. The sample gives 150,000 to 200,000 clones, about 81% of which show up once; around 1.2% is in the top ten. Trimming took off 5 bases at V and 3 bases at J, with 14 bases between the two ends. Looked up from germline, CDR1 is SGHTA and CDR2 is FQGNSA. The CDR3 is made up of 15 amino acids. This sequence joins TRBV7-2 and TRBJ1-5; D is uncertain. Sample: PBMCs. The source is a woman in her twenties or thirties in good health and CMV-seronegative. The CDR3 sequence: CASSAAAAFNQPQHF. The CDR3 DNA follows: TGTGCCAGCAGCGCGGCGGCAGCCTTCAATCAGCCCCAGCATTTT.